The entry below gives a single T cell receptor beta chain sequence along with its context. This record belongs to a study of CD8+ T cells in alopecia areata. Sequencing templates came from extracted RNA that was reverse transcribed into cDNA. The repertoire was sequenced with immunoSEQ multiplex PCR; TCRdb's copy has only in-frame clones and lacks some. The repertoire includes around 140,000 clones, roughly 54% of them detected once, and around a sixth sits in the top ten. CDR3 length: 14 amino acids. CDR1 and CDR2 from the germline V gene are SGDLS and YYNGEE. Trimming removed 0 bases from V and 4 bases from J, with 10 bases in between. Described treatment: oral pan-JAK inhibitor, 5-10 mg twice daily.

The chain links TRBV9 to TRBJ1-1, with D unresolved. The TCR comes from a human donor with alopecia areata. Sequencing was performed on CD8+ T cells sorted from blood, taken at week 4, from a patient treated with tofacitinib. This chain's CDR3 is CASSVEGEGTEAFF. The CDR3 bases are TGTGCCAGCAGCGTAGAGGGTGAGGGCACTGAAGCTTTCTTT.